This T cell receptor (beta chain) was sequenced during a study of cytomegalovirus exposure and HLA in healthy donors. PCR primers comprised 60 Vbeta and 13 Jbeta primers. Data came from immunoSEQ multiplex PCR; TCRdb stores just in-frame clones and leaves some out. Here the sample spans around 190,000 clones, about 78% being singletons. CDR1 MNHNY and CDR2 SVGAGI come from the germline V gene (reference sequence). The CDR3 runs 15 residues. The V gene end was trimmed by 4 bases and the J gene end by 4 bases; junction bases not matched to a gene: 3. This TCR derives from a woman aged 25 to 45 in good health and CMV-seronegative. Input material: PBMCs. The V gene is TRBV6-6, the J gene TRBJ2-1; 11 bases agree with TRBD2. CDR3 in amino acids: CASSFTSGSYNEQFF. The CDR3 DNA sequence: TGTGCCAGCAGTTTTACTAGCGGGAGTTACAATGAGCAGTTCTTC.